This T cell receptor beta chain was retrieved from a study of tumor and adjacent non-tumor tissue in lung cancer. Overall study context: The cohort had about twelve adenocarcinoma, a couple of squamous cell and 1 small cell patients. Stage I to III disease affected over nine men and 5 women aged about 30 to 76.

Study outcomes and limitations: Normal lung showed higher cumulative top 100 clone frequency than tumor.

The library came from three nested PCR rounds adapted from ARM-PCR protocols. Each CDR3 protein gets one entry after TCRdb re-called the multiplex PCR reads with MiXCR. The repertoire includes 48,000 or so distinct CDR3 sequences, 64% of them detected once, and roughly 31% sits in the top ten. Looked up from germline, CDR1 is WSHSY and CDR2 is SAAADI. The CDR3 is made up of 17 amino acids. Unmatched junction bases numbered 11, after V lost 8 bases and J lost 0 bases. A note on this clonotype: What it binds is unknown.

No cell sorting was done before RNA was extracted from the tissue. More than 3 cm separated this lung sample from the edge of the tumor. The gene calls are TRBV10-2 and TRBJ2-1; TRBD2 aligns across 9 bases. The sequencing sample was made of distant non-tumor lung tissue. The TCR sequence derives from a woman in her 70s with non-small cell lung cancer. The DNA for the CDR3 is TGCGCCAGCGGATCCCCCTTAGCGGGAGACTCCTACAATGAGCAGTTCTTC. As protein: CASGSPLAGDSYNEQFF.